This TCR beta chain emerged from a study of CXCR3-negative and CXCR3-positive naive CD8 T cells. Study-wide background: A total of 110 million to 150 million TRB reads was generated, with about 1.5 +/- 0.3 million per library. Regarding the study as a whole: Hydrophobicity was higher for TRB CDR3s found in CXCR3-positive naive cells than in CXCR3-negative naive cells.

The study made its TRB cDNA libraries by 5' RACE, adding UMI labels. TCRdb re-called the 5' RACE reads; every CDR3 protein appears as one record, without DNA. This table lists about 120,000 distinct CDR3 sequences. Comments on this clonotype: The antigen is not known.

Sequencing used naive CXCR3- CD8+ T cells from blood. Subset described: CD45RO-CCR7+CD27+CD95- naive CD8+ T cells lacking CXCR3 (TNR3-). The source is a human donor in good health. Some clones in this sample may be carry-over from other donors' samples.

The CDR3 loop is CASSLVHNTGELFF. The V call is TRBV7-3, the J call TRBJ2-2. The CDR3 totals 14 residues. Germline values: CDR1 SGHTA, CDR2 FQGTGA.